The 23 T cell receptor beta chains given below trace back to one sample, sequenced in a study of T cells in Graves' hyperthyroidism and ophthalmopathy (dated by TCRdb to between 2018 and 2021). The receptor library was made with multiplex PCR. Reads for this sample came from an Illumina HiSeq 2000. The TCR beta CDR3 regions were amplified from the RNA transcripts. The first round of RT-PCR for the TCR CDR3 was performed with the HTBI primer set and the Qiagen OneStep RT-PCR kit. In-frame beta chains were kept once TCRdb had trimmed the public reads at Q25 with fastp and called clones with MiXCR. When rows share a CDR3 protein, they turn into one entry using the most common DNA and genes. The sample includes around 340,000 distinct CDR3 sequences, with 18% observed a single time. Around 50% of the sample comes from the top ten. Sequenced material: blood. The receptors shown here come from a woman between 50 and 59 years old with Graves' hyperthyroidism.

This clonotype was seen a few times. This chain joins TRBV7-9 and TRBJ2-7; TRBD2 agrees at 7 bases. V lost 1 base, J lost 4 bases, and 13 bases stayed unmatched. Germline CDR1 reads SEHNR; CDR2 reads FQNEAQ (reference sequence). This CDR3 is 17 amino acids long. The CDR3 region is CASSLGRDGGLSYEQYF. DNA for the CDR3: TGTGCCAGCAGCTTAGGCCGAGATGGGGGACTATCATACGAGCAGTACTTC.

The rearrangement uses TRBV6-1 and TRBJ1-4; D not resolved. CDR1 is MNHNS and CDR2 is SASEGT in the germline V gene. Trimming left V 6 bases short and J 5 bases short, with 13 bases between. The length of the CDR3 is 14 residues. CDR3 amino acids: CASSKMGKNEKLFF. For the CDR3, the DNA is TGTGCCAGCAGCAAGATGGGGAAGAATGAAAAACTGTTTTTT.

Details on this clonotype: This may arise from a read error, as a much more abundant clone is one base away. The V and J genes are TRBV18 and TRBJ1-1; D is unclear. CDR1 is KGHSH and CDR2 is LQKENI in the germline V gene. The ends were cut back, 4 bases at V and 3 bases at J, with 12 bases in the middle. The CDR3 consists of 14 residues. CDR3 nucleotides: TGTGCCAGCTCACTAGCGAAGGGAGACACTGAAGCTTTCTTT. Translating it yields CASSLAKGDTEAFF.

This clonotype turned up a few times. One base away lies a much larger clone, so this may be a sequencing read error. V usage is TRBV11-2 and J usage is TRBJ2-7; the D gene is possibly TRBD1 (6 bases). Germline CDR1 and CDR2: SGHAT and FQNNGV. The V end was cut by 5 bases, the J end by 6 bases, with 14 bases between. The CDR3 totals 13 residues. The CDR3 DNA follows: TGTGCCAGCAGCCCCAGGGGCAGCTGCGAGCAGTACGTC. This sequence encodes CASSPRGSCEQYV.

This clonotype appeared many times. The chain is built from TRBV5-1 and TRBJ1-1, with D maybe TRBD1 (6 bases). The V end lost 0 bases, the J end lost 4 bases, and 7 bases lay between the germline ends. Per germline, CDR1 SGHRS and CDR2 YFSETQ. This CDR3 has 13 amino acids. The CDR3 DNA reads TGCGCCAGCAGCTTGGCAGGGGCCACTGAAGCTTTCTTT. It codes for CASSLAGATEAFF.

This clonotype appeared many times. V gene TRBV28 combines with J gene TRBJ2-5; the D gene is possibly TRBD1 (5 bases). V was trimmed by 2 bases and J by 3 bases, leaving 7 bases between them. The germline gives CDR1 MDHEN, CDR2 SYDVKM. This CDR3 comprises 13 residues. CDR3 nucleotides: TGTGCCAGCAGTTTAGGCAGGGAAGAGACCCAGTACTTC. This sequence encodes CASSLGREETQYF.

This clonotype occurred many times. The chain has TRBV2 and TRBJ2-1, with 9 nucleotides matching TRBD2. The CDR3 covers 18 residues. The ends lost 0 bases at V and 3 bases at J; junction bases unmatched: 9. Germline V CDR1 and CDR2: SNHLY, FYNNEI. The CDR3 region is CASSEARGGSPGYNEQFF. DNA for the CDR3: TGTGCCAGCAGTGAAGCGCGGGGGGGTTCCCCCGGCTACAATGAGCAGTTCTTC. The full variable domain, in which reference TRBV2 and TRBJ2-1 provide the parts outside the CDR3, is EPEVTQTPSHQVTQMGQEVILRCVPISNHLYFYWYRQILGQKVEFLVSFYNNEISEKSEIFDDQFSVERPDGSNFTLKIRSTKLEDSAMYFCASSEARGGSPGYNEQFFGPGTRLTVL.

The chain has TRBV18 and TRBJ2-1; D is ambiguous. The CDR3 is 13 amino acids. Germline CDR1 KGHSH, CDR2 LQKENI. The V end was cut by 3 bases, the J end by 9 bases, with 12 bases between. The CDR3 protein is CASSPQTRSEQFF. The DNA for the CDR3 is TGTGCCAGCTCACCGCAGACGAGGAGTGAGCAGTTCTTC.

In its sample, this clonotype was seen a few times. The rearrangement uses TRBV10-3 and TRBJ1-6, with TRBD1 matching over 8 bases. This CDR3 has 14 amino acids. Germline trimming cut 4 bases from V and 8 bases from J; bases unmatched to any gene: 4. Germline assignment: CDR1 ENHRY and CDR2 SYGVKD. The CDR3 nucleotides are TGTGCCATCAGTGTGGCGACAGGGGATTCACCCCTCCACTTT. It encodes CAISVATGDSPLHF.

A single count supports this clonotype. One base away lies a much larger clone, so this may be a sequencing read error. The chain links TRBV3-1 to TRBJ2-3; the D is unclear. The CDR3 consists of 14 residues. V was cut by 0 bases and J by 2 bases, with 6 bases left in between. Germline V gives CDR1 LGHDT, CDR2 YNNKEL (reference sequence). CDR3 in DNA: TGTGCCAGCAGCCAAGATCTGAACACAGATACGCAGTATTTT. This gives the protein CASSQDLNTDTQYF.

This clonotype showed up many times. The gene calls are TRBV27 and TRBJ2-2; D tentatively fits TRBD1 or TRBD2 (5 bases each). The CDR3 totals 14 residues. CDR1 MNHEY and CDR2 SMNVEV come from the germline V gene (reference sequence). Between the trimmed V and J ends, which lost 2 bases and 6 bases, there was a span of 10 bases. This CDR3 is CASSLNRRPGELFF. CDR3 sequence (DNA): TGTGCCAGCAGTTTAAACAGGAGGCCCGGGGAGCTGTTTTTT.

V and J are TRBV10-3 and TRBJ2-1; D is perhaps TRBD1 or TRBD2 (6 bases each). The CDR3 sequence is 13 residues long. Germline CDR1 is ENHRY and CDR2 is SYGVKD. Trimming took 4 bases from V and 8 from J, leaving 12 bases between them. The CDR3 DNA reads TGTGCCATCAGTGGGCAGGAGGGGGATGAGCAGTTCTTC. Protein sequence: CAISGQEGDEQFF.

The chain recombines TRBV28 with TRBJ2-7; 7 bases align to TRBD2. The CDR3 runs to 15 residues. Germline trimming cut 7 bases from V and 0 bases from J; bases unmatched to any gene: 9. CDR1 and CDR2 (germline): MDHEN, SYDVKM. This CDR3 reads CASIRLAGVSYEQYF. The CDR3 nucleotides read TGTGCCAGCATTCGGTTGGCGGGGGTCTCCTACGAGCAGTACTTC.

This clonotype was seen more than once but under ten times. This chain links TRBV9 with TRBJ1-4, with D unclear. The CDR3 runs to 16 residues. Germline V lookup: CDR1 SGDLS, CDR2 YYNGEE. V lost 0 bases, J lost 3 bases, and 12 bases lay in between. In nucleotides, the CDR3 is TGTGCCAGCAGCGTAGCTCCCCTTCCCGCTAATGAAAAACTGTTTTTT. This gives the protein CASSVAPLPANEKLFF.

This clonotype was seen at least ten times. V gene TRBV28 combines with J gene TRBJ2-7, with 8 bases fitting TRBD2. V shed 6 bases and J 8 bases; nucleotides not matched to a gene: 6. There are 12 residues in the CDR3. In germline, CDR1 is MDHEN, CDR2 SYDVKM. The CDR3 region is CASSSGGRKQYF. The CDR3 region has the DNA TGTGCCAGCAGCTCGGGGGGGAGGAAGCAGTACTTC.

This clonotype was counted ten times or more. The chain joins TRBV12-3 or TRBV12-4 to TRBJ1-5; D is undetermined. The CDR3 contains 13 residues. V was trimmed by 5 bases and J by 0 bases, leaving 5 bases between them. The CDR3 protein is CASSLNSNQPQHF. As DNA, the CDR3 is TGTGCCAGCAGTCTAAATAGCAATCAGCCCCAGCATTTT.

This clonotype was seen ten or more times. The V gene is TRBV28, the J gene TRBJ2-1; D may match TRBD1 or TRBD2 (6 bases each). V lost 8 bases to trimming and J lost 7 bases, with 18 bases between them. The CDR3 has 14 amino acids. Germline-derived CDR1 and CDR2 are MDHEN and SYDVKM. The CDR3 loop is CASRSRGGVNEQFF. Here the CDR3 DNA reads TGTGCCAGCCGCTCCAGGGGAGGAGTGAATGAGCAGTTCTTC.

The chain is built from TRBV3-1 and TRBJ2-1; a possible D gene is TRBD2 (6 bases). Germline V lookup: CDR1 LGHDT, CDR2 YNNKEL (reference sequence). Trimming removed 1 base from V and 2 bases from J, with 12 bases in between. The CDR3 covers 16 residues. The CDR3 nucleotides read TGTGCCAGCAGCCAAGGGGACTCTGGGCCCTACAATGAGCAGTTCTTC. It encodes CASSQGDSGPYNEQFF.

This clonotype was seen at least ten times. This rearrangement joins TRBV13 to TRBJ1-6, with D possibly TRBD1 on 6 matching bases. Germline V CDR1 and CDR2: PRHDT, FYEKMQ (reference sequence). CDR3 size: 17 residues. Trimming took 2 bases from V and 10 from J, leaving 21 bases between them. Written as DNA, the CDR3 is TGTGCCAGCAGCTTAAATGGAGGAGAACAGGGAGACTCACCCCTCCACTTT. Protein sequence: CASSLNGGEQGDSPLHF. Drawing the rest from reference TRBV13 and TRBJ1-6, the complete variable domain is AAGVIQSPRHLIKEKRETATLKCYPIPRHDTVYWYQQGPGQDPQFLISFYEKMQSDKGSIPDRFSAQQFSDYHSELNMSSLELGDSALYFCASSLNGGEQGDSPLHFGNGTRLTVT.

This clonotype was seen many times. The chain is built from TRBV4-2 and TRBJ1-2; 9 positions agree with TRBD1. The germline CDR1 and CDR2 sequences are LGHNA and YNFKEQ. This CDR3 contains 15 residues. The V and J ends lost 2 bases and 7 bases, in that order; junction bases with no gene match: 8. The CDR3 DNA follows: TGTGCCAGCAGCCAATACACAGGGGGCGTAAGTGGCTACACCTTC. This codes for CASSQYTGGVSGYTF.

The V gene is TRBV27, the J gene TRBJ2-7; 12 bases agree with TRBD2. This CDR3 spans 19 amino acids. The germline CDR1 and CDR2 sequences are MNHEY and SMNVEV (reference sequence). The V gene end was trimmed by 11 bases and the J gene end by 0 bases; junction bases not matched to a gene: 20. The CDR3: CASQIMVLGLAGPSYEQYF. As DNA, the CDR3 is TGTGCCTCTCAAATAATGGTCCTGGGACTAGCGGGCCCCTCCTACGAGCAGTACTTC.

This clonotype was picked up a small number of times. The gene calls are TRBV10-3 and TRBJ2-5, with D uncertain. V lost 0 bases and J lost 4, with 3 bases in between. CDR3 length: 12 amino acids. The germline CDR1 and CDR2 sequences are ENHRY and SYGVKD. The CDR3 sequence: CAISESRETQYF. In DNA, the CDR3 is TGTGCCATCAGTGAGTCCCGAGAGACCCAGTACTTC.

The chain uses TRBV5-4 and TRBJ1-1; a weak D match, TRBD1 (6 bases). Trimming took 7 bases from V and 1 from J, leaving 17 bases between them. The CDR3 loop spans 15 amino acids. Germline V gene sequence: CDR1 SGHNT, CDR2 YYREEE (reference sequence). CDR3: CASQRKRGANTEAFF. Written as DNA, the CDR3 is TGTGCCAGCCAACGTAAGCGGGGGGCGAACACTGAAGCTTTCTTT.